Below are 30 T cell receptor beta chains sequenced from a single sample in a study of radiotherapy plus CTLA-4 blockade in lung cancer. The assay was immunoSEQ multiplex PCR, and TCRdb's table has in-frame clones only and misses some. There are about 32,000 clones in the sample; 75% to 90% occur only once, and approximately 25% lies in the top ten. The sequencing here drew on peripheral blood, taken from a patient treated with radiotherapy plus ipilimumab. These receptors all come from a human donor with non-small cell lung cancer that progressed on radiotherapy plus ipilimumab.

This sequence joins TRBV27 and TRBJ2-5, with 12 bases that match TRBD2. The germline gives CDR1 MNHEY, CDR2 SMNVEV (reference sequence). The CDR3 is 16 residues long. V was clipped by 5 bases and J by 1 base; unmatched bases: 5. The CDR3: CASSPQLAGGQETQYF. In nucleotides, the CDR3 is TGTGCCAGCAGTCCGCAACTAGCGGGGGGCCAAGAGACCCAGTACTTC.

This chain uses TRBV6-5 with TRBJ2-7; 10 bases are shared with TRBD1. This CDR3 is built from 13 residues. J was trimmed by 5 bases and V by 5 bases; bases with no gene match: 3. Germline V lookup: CDR1 MNHEY, CDR2 SVGAGI. The CDR3 sequence is CASSRQGAHEQYF. Written as DNA, the CDR3 is TGTGCCAGCAGTAGACAGGGGGCCCACGAGCAGTACTTC.

The chain recombines TRBV11-2 with TRBJ2-5; 11 nucleotides line up with TRBD1. The V gene's germline CDR1 is SGHAT and CDR2 FQNNGV. Unmatched junction bases numbered 6, after V lost 1 base and J lost 5 bases. The CDR3 length is 16 residues. Here the CDR3 reads CASSLGGQGAVETQYF. CDR3 nucleotides: TGTGCCAGCAGCTTAGGTGGACAGGGGGCGGTGGAGACCCAGTACTTC.

This sequence joins TRBV19 and TRBJ1-1, with 9 bases lining up with TRBD1. This CDR3 is 13 amino acids long. The V segment lost 8 bases and the J segment 11 bases; nucleotides outside the gene matches: 12. Germline CDR1 reads LNHDA; CDR2 reads SQIVND (reference sequence). CDR3 protein: CASVQGQGQYAFF. Here the CDR3 DNA reads TGTGCCAGTGTCCAGGGACAGGGACAATACGCTTTCTTT.

The chain is built from TRBV6-5 and TRBJ2-2, with 8 positions matching TRBD1. CDR3 size: 15 residues. Germline CDR1 reads MNHEY; CDR2 reads SVGAGI. The trim removed 6 bases at V and 7 bases at J, leaving 10 bases unmatched. CDR3 DNA sequence: TGTGCCAGCAGCTCAGACAGGGGAAGAAGCGGGGAGCTGTTTTTT. As protein: CASSSDRGRSGELFF.

The chain combines TRBV27 with TRBJ2-1, with 8 bases that match TRBD2. CDR3 size: 14 residues. The germline CDR1 and CDR2 sequences are MNHEY and SMNVEV (reference sequence). J gave up 2 bases and V 6 bases, and 3 bases lay outside the gene matches. CDR3 DNA: TGTGCCAGCAGGCGAGCGGGGGCCTACAATGAGCAGTTCTTC. As protein: CASRRAGAYNEQFF.

This clone appeared a few times. V gene TRBV21-1 combines with J gene TRBJ1-1; TRBD1, the table's D call, lacks a check against the DNA. TRBV21-1 is described as a pseudogene. CDR3 size: 17 residues. The CDR3 DNA is TGTGCCAGCAGCAAACCGGGACAGGGCCCCCCGAACACTGAAGCTTTCTTT. It codes for CASSKPGQGPPNTEAFF.

By frequency in the sample, this clone is medium-sized (0.01 to 0.1%). The genes are TRBV6-4 and TRBJ2-1; 9 nucleotides agree with TRBD2. V trimming: 4 bases; J trimming: 2 bases; junction bases outside the gene matches: 6. The CDR3 sequence is 16 residues long. Germline V gene data show CDR1 as MRHNA and CDR2 as SNTAGT. As DNA, the CDR3 is TGTGCCAGCAGTGGAGGCGGGGGGGCCCCCTACAATGAGCAGTTCTTC. Translation: CASSGGGGAPYNEQFF.

Notes on this clone: The sample has other DNA sequences that encode this CDR3 too. This rearrangement joins TRBV6-1 to TRBJ2-7, with TRBD2 matching 7 bases. Germline V gives CDR1 MNHNS, CDR2 SASEGT. There are 16 residues in the CDR3. V dropped 2 bases and J dropped 1; count of bases not matched to a gene: 8. CDR3 sequence: CASSESMTGGSYEQYF. The CDR3 DNA reads TGTGCCAGCAGTGAATCGATGACGGGGGGATCCTACGAGCAGTACTTC.

This clone was observed a few times. The rearrangement joins TRBV6-6 to TRBJ2-7; D ambiguous. Germline V gene sequence: CDR1 MNHNY, CDR2 SVGAGI (reference sequence). The CDR3 totals 12 residues. The V and J ends lost 2 bases and 4 bases respectively, with 6 bases between them. The chain's CDR3 is CASSYDSYEQYF. DNA of the CDR3: TGTGCCAGCAGTTACGACTCATACGAGCAGTACTTC.

The chain recombines TRBV7-9 with TRBJ2-5, with a weak D call TRBD1 (6 bases). Germline CDR1 reads SEHNR; CDR2 reads FQNEAQ (reference sequence). The V and J ends lost 6 bases and 3 bases respectively, with 11 bases between them. The CDR3 has 13 residues. CDR3 bases: TGTGCCAGCAGTTACGCAGGGGAAGAGACCCAGTACTTC. As protein: CASSYAGEETQYF. The whole variable domain, filled in from reference TRBV7-9 and TRBJ2-5, reads DTGVSQNPRHKITKRGQNVTFRCDPISEHNRLYWYRQTLGQGPEFLTYFQNEAQLEKSRLLSDRFSAERPKGSFSTLEIQRTEQGDSAMYLCASSYAGEETQYFGPGTRLLVL.

The chain joins TRBV7-2 to TRBJ2-3; possibly TRBD2 for D (6 bases). Between the trimmed V and J ends, which lost 4 bases and 2 bases, there was a span of 19 bases. Germline CDR1 SGHTA, CDR2 FQGNSA. The length of the CDR3 is 17 residues. The CDR3 DNA reads as TGTGCCAGCAGCTCCTGGGGGGTTGGGGGATCCACAGATACGCAGTATTTT. Its translation is CASSSWGVGGSTDTQYF.

J is TRBJ2-5 and V is TRBV7-2; TRBD2 matches 9 bases. From germline, CDR1 is SGHTA and CDR2 FQGNSA. V lost 5 bases and J lost 4; bases outside the gene matches: 14. CDR3 length: 17 residues. CDR3 residues: CASSPYLGSGGAETQYF. In DNA form, the CDR3 reads TGTGCCAGCAGCCCATATCTTGGTAGCGGGGGTGCAGAGACCCAGTACTTC.

The gene calls are TRBV6-6 and TRBJ1-1; 9 nucleotides align to TRBD1. V shed 9 bases, J shed 4 bases, and the junction held 6 bases outside the gene matches. The germline V gene has CDR1 MNHNY and CDR2 SVGAGI (reference sequence). CDR3 size: 13 residues. The CDR3 loop is CASTLQGATEAFF. Written as DNA, the CDR3 is TGTGCCAGTACATTACAGGGGGCCACTGAAGCTTTCTTT.

The chain links TRBV9 to TRBJ2-1; perhaps TRBD2 as D (6 bases). From germline, CDR1 is SGDLS and CDR2 YYNGEE. The V and J ends lost 4 bases and 0 bases respectively, with 14 bases between them. The CDR3 extends over 16 amino acids. Here the CDR3 DNA reads TGTGCCAGCAGCCCGAGCGGGCTTCCCTCCTACAATGAGCAGTTCTTC. Translated: CASSPSGLPSYNEQFF.

The chain recombines TRBV21-1 with TRBJ2-4; TRBD1 is the table's D call, not checked against the DNA. TRBV21-1 represents a pseudogene. The CDR3 runs 15 residues. CDR3 sequence (DNA): TGTGCCAGCAGCAATATAGGGGGCCTTAAAAACATTCAGTACTTC. Residues: CASSNIGGLKNIQYF.

The chain carries TRBV6-4 and TRBJ1-2; D might be TRBD1 (5 bases). The V end lost 6 bases, the J end lost 7 bases, and 18 bases lay between the germline ends. In germline, CDR1 is MRHNA, CDR2 SNTAGT. The CDR3 sequence is 14 residues long. The CDR3 DNA reads TGTGCCAGCAGAGGGACGTCCGAGGGAGGTGGCTACACCTTC. This encodes CASRGTSEGGGYTF.

This chain joins TRBV5-4 and TRBJ2-2, with D unresolved. Trimming took off 5 bases at V and 3 bases at J, with 5 bases between the two ends. The germline CDR1 and CDR2 sequences are SGHNT and YYREEE (reference sequence). The CDR3 length is 12 residues. The DNA for the CDR3 is TGTGCCAGCAGTCTAGACACCGGGGAGCTGTTTTTT. Translating gives CASSLDTGELFF.

The V and J genes are TRBV19 and TRBJ2-7, with 8 bases that match TRBD2. Losses at the gene ends were 7 bases for V and 2 bases for J; bases not matched to a gene: 7. Germline CDR1 is LNHDA and CDR2 is SQIVND (reference sequence). The CDR3 runs 14 residues. The CDR3 coding sequence is TGTGCCAGTAATCGGGGGGGACAAACCTACGAGCAGTACTTC. This encodes CASNRGGQTYEQYF. Together with reference TRBV19 and TRBJ2-7, the CDR3 gives the full variable domain: DGGITQSPKYLFRKEGQNVTLSCEQNLNHDAMYWYRQDPGQGLRLIYYSQIVNDFQKGDIAEGYSVSREKKESFPLTVTSAQKNPTAFYLCASNRGGQTYEQYFGPGTRLTVT.

CDR3 in amino acids: CASSSVTGEQYF. The CDR3, as DNA: TGTGCCAGCAGTTCGGTGACGGGCGAGCAGTACTTC. This chain joins TRBV6-5 and TRBJ2-7; D ambiguous. Germline V CDR1 and CDR2: MNHEY, SVGAGI. Trimming stripped 4 bases from V and 6 bases from J, with 10 bases between. CDR3 length: 12 residues.

The CDR3 spells CASSIYGTGFYGYTF. CDR3 nucleotide sequence: TGTGCCAGTAGTATTTATGGGACAGGGTTCTATGGCTACACCTTC. The chain recombines TRBV19 with TRBJ1-2; 9 nucleotides match TRBD1. V lost 3 bases and J lost 4; bases outside the gene matches: 6. The CDR3 loop spans 15 amino acids. Per the germline V gene, CDR1 is LNHDA and CDR2 is SQIVND (reference sequence).

By sample fraction, this clone is medium-sized (0.01 to 0.1%). V usage is TRBV2 and J usage is TRBJ1-3, with 9 bases that match TRBD1. After removal of 9 bases from V and 0 bases from J, the junction contained 9 bases not matched to a gene. The germline gives CDR1 SNHLY, CDR2 FYNNEI. The CDR3 consists of 16 residues. The CDR3 DNA is TGTGCCAGTAACACAGGGGGCGACGGCTCTGGAAACACCATATATTTT. Its protein is CASNTGGDGSGNTIYF. The full variable domain, its missing parts supplied by reference TRBV2 and TRBJ1-3, is EPEVTQTPSHQVTQMGQEVILRCVPISNHLYFYWYRQILGQKVEFLVSFYNNEISEKSEIFDDQFSVERPDGSNFTLKIRSTKLEDSAMYFCASNTGGDGSGNTIYFGEGSWLTVV.

The rearrangement uses TRBV4-3 and TRBJ1-6; 8 positions agree with TRBD1. This CDR3 contains 16 residues. The junction had 9 bases not matched to a gene; V was cut back by 4 bases and J by 7 bases. Germline assignment: CDR1 LGHNA and CDR2 YSLEER. The CDR3 sequence is CASSPTWTGRNSPLHF. The CDR3 nucleotides read TGCGCCAGCAGCCCGACTTGGACAGGGAGAAATTCACCCCTCCACTTT.

The V and J genes are TRBV9 and TRBJ1-1; tentatively, D is TRBD1 (6 bases). Deletions cut 3 bases from V and 2 bases from J, with 14 bases between. Germline V lookup: CDR1 SGDLS, CDR2 YYNGEE. This CDR3 spans 15 amino acids. The DNA of the CDR3 is TGTGCCAGCAGCGCAACCTCAGGGGCCAACACTGAAGCTTTCTTT. This encodes CASSATSGANTEAFF.

The sample holds one count of this clone. The V and J genes are TRBV19 and TRBJ2-2; D gene ambiguous. V was pared by 6 bases and J by 1 base, with 9 bases between. CDR1 is LNHDA and CDR2 is SQIVND in the germline V gene (reference sequence). The CDR3 covers 14 residues. CDR3 DNA: TGTGCCAGTAGCTCCAGACTGAACACCGGGGAGCTGTTTTTT. Protein sequence: CASSSRLNTGELFF.

The J gene is TRBJ2-2, the V gene TRBV6-5; perhaps TRBD2 as D (6 bases). The length of the CDR3 is 14 residues. The germline V gene encodes CDR1 MNHEY and CDR2 SVGAGI. Trimming left V 6 bases short and J 1 base short, with 9 bases between. The CDR3 DNA is TGTGCCAGCAGCTCGGGACTGAACACCGGGGAGCTGTTTTTT. Its translation is CASSSGLNTGELFF.

CDR3 protein: CASRRDGGTYGYTF. The CDR3 nucleotides are TGTGCCAGCAGGCGCGATGGGGGGACCTATGGCTACACCTTC. The chain uses TRBV6-4 and TRBJ1-2; maybe TRBD1 (5 bases). The CDR3 loop spans 14 amino acids. CDR1 is MRHNA and CDR2 is SNTAGT in the germline V gene. The germline V and J ends were trimmed by 6 bases and 4 bases, with 15 bases remaining between them.

The chain links TRBV4-1 to TRBJ1-2; 10 nucleotides line up with TRBD1. Per the germline V gene, CDR1 is MGHRA and CDR2 is YSYEKL. V trimming: 4 bases; J trimming: 8 bases; junction bases outside the gene matches: 13. CDR3 length equals 16 residues. Here the CDR3 DNA reads TGCGCCAGCAGCCCGACCGGTGACAGGGGGCGATCGGGCTACACCTTC. It encodes CASSPTGDRGRSGYTF.

The genes are TRBV6-5 and TRBJ1-2; D possibly corresponds to TRBD1 (6 bases). The germline V gene has CDR1 MNHEY and CDR2 SVGAGI. Trimming shortened V by 2 bases and J by 6 bases, and 10 bases separated the two germline ends. The CDR3 runs 13 residues. CDR3: CASSYQGPNGYTF. In nucleotides, the CDR3 is TGTGCCAGCAGTTACCAGGGGCCGAATGGCTACACCTTC.

The chain joins TRBV5-1 to TRBJ2-2; D might be TRBD1 (7 bases). This CDR3 spans 14 amino acids. V was shortened by 2 bases and J by 7 bases, with 12 bases between the two germline ends. Germline CDR1 reads SGHRS; CDR2 reads YFSETQ. The CDR3 here is CASSFTGEDGELFF. The CDR3 DNA sequence: TGCGCCAGCAGCTTTACAGGGGAGGACGGGGAGCTGTTTTTT.